This T cell receptor (beta chain) was sequenced for a study of control samples from healthy donors and cancer patients. This clone was observed a few times. The protocol was immunoSEQ multiplex PCR, while the TCRdb copy is restricted to in-frame clones and leaves out a portion. The table lists about 120,000 clones, around 89% of them singletons. After removal of 4 bases from V and 4 bases from J, the junction contained 8 bases not matched to a gene. The CDR3 sequence is 15 residues long. Germline values: CDR1 SGHTA, CDR2 FQGNSA. Sequenced: blood. This receptor was taken from a woman in her seventies in good health. This chain connects TRBV7-2 to TRBJ2-3; TRBD1 agrees at 7 bases. DNA of the CDR3: TGTGCCAGCAGCTCCACAGGGGTATCTGCAGATACGCAGTATTTT. Translation: CASSSTGVSADTQYF.